This record concerns one T cell receptor (beta chain) sequence. This sample is part of a study of blood T cell repertoires in COVID-19. The method was immunoSEQ multiplex PCR; TCRdb's version includes in-frame clones alone and lacks a portion of them. The sample shows 470,000 or so clones, around nine tenths of them seen only once. Per germline, CDR1 KGHDR and CDR2 SFDVKD. CDR3 length: 18 amino acids. The V gene lost 3 bases and the J gene lost 2 bases, with 20 bases spanning the gap. Material for sequencing was peripheral blood. The sequence was collected from a woman aged 25 to 39 with acute or convalescent COVID-19. The V gene is TRBV24-1, the J gene TRBJ2-3; a weak D match, TRBD2 (5 bases). The CDR3 reads CATSDAPGILKTTDTQYF. The CDR3 bases are TGTGCCACCAGTGATGCCCCCGGGATCCTAAAGACCACAGATACGCAGTATTTT.